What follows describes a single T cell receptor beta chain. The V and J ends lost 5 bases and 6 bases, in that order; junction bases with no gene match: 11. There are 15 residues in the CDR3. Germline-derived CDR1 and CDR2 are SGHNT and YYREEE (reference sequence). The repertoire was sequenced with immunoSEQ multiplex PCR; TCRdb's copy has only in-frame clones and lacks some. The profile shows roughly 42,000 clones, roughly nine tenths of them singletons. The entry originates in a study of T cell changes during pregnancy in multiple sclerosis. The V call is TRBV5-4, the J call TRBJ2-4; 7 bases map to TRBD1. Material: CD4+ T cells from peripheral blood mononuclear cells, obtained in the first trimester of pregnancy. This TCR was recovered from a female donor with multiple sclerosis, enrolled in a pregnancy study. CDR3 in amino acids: CASSHADGTANIQYF. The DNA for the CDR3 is TGTGCCAGCAGTCATGCGGACGGGACAGCAAACATTCAGTACTTC.